The rows below give T cell receptor beta chains drawn from one sample of a study of T cells in Graves' hyperthyroidism and ophthalmopathy. One entry per CDR3 protein, called by TCRdb with MiXCR from the multiplex PCR reads. In the table there are fewer than 350,000 distinct CDR3 sequences, roughly 13% of which are singletons. Sequencing was carried out using blood. These receptors originate from a woman aged 40 to 50 with Graves' hyperthyroidism. Each CDR3 is given without its conserved first and last residue. Each record gives: J gene, V gene, CDR3 protein.

j_call: TRBJ2-3; v_call: TRBV10-2; cdr3_aa: ASRFGLAGVDTQY
j_call: TRBJ2-7; v_call: TRBV9; cdr3_aa: ASSLGSLAGAPNEQY
j_call: TRBJ2-1; v_call: TRBV11-3; cdr3_aa: ASSLVGRPNEQF
j_call: TRBJ2-3; v_call: TRBV3-1; cdr3_aa: ASSPGLAPGDTQY
j_call: TRBJ1-2; v_call: TRBV28; cdr3_aa: AIPGLGSGYT
j_call: TRBJ2-1; v_call: TRBV12-3/TRBV12-4; cdr3_aa: ASSLGTSFYDEQF
j_call: TRBJ2-1; v_call: TRBV6-1; cdr3_aa: ASRAGRISHEQF
j_call: TRBJ1-3; v_call: TRBV19; cdr3_aa: ASSITDSGNTIY
j_call: TRBJ1-2; v_call: TRBV20-1; cdr3_aa: SARDTGSNYGYT
j_call: TRBJ2-7; v_call: TRBV5-1; cdr3_aa: ASSFGLGSHEQY
j_call: TRBJ2-5; v_call: TRBV5-5; cdr3_aa: ASSLGLAVQETQY
j_call: TRBJ1-2; v_call: TRBV6-1; cdr3_aa: ASRQADRAYGYT
j_call: TRBJ2-7; v_call: TRBV5-1; cdr3_aa: ASRGMTSGIYEQY
j_call: TRBJ2-3; v_call: TRBV20-1; cdr3_aa: SARDRRGADTQY
j_call: TRBJ2-5; v_call: TRBV6-1; cdr3_aa: ASRRQGRVETQY
j_call: TRBJ1-2; v_call: TRBV24-1; cdr3_aa: ATSGGNWGYT
j_call: TRBJ2-1; v_call: TRBV2; cdr3_aa: ASTAAGLHNEQF
j_call: TRBJ2-3; v_call: TRBV7-2; cdr3_aa: ASSGQGTASTDTQY
j_call: TRBJ1-2; v_call: TRBV6-1; cdr3_aa: ASTGTGGYYGYT
j_call: TRBJ2-7; v_call: TRBV28; cdr3_aa: ASTNPGGGGVEQY
j_call: TRBJ2-1; v_call: TRBV12-3/TRBV12-4; cdr3_aa: ASSPGDSRQF
j_call: TRBJ2-4; v_call: TRBV12-3/TRBV12-4; cdr3_aa: ASSLSGRRNIQY
j_call: TRBJ2-5; v_call: TRBV7-9; cdr3_aa: ASSLVSVETQY
j_call: TRBJ1-4; v_call: TRBV7-9; cdr3_aa: ASSLGLRGMNEKLF
j_call: TRBJ2-1; v_call: TRBV11-3; cdr3_aa: ASSSRGRGVRDNEQF
j_call: TRBJ1-5; v_call: TRBV20-1; cdr3_aa: SAQTGRYQPQH
j_call: TRBJ2-7; v_call: TRBV20-1; cdr3_aa: SASTGIRESYEQY
j_call: TRBJ1-5; v_call: TRBV30; cdr3_aa: AWSAGQYNQPQH
j_call: TRBJ2-3; v_call: TRBV14; cdr3_aa: ASSSSGSGNTQY
j_call: TRBJ1-2; v_call: TRBV2; cdr3_aa: ASRWTQGIGGYT
j_call: TRBJ2-7; v_call: TRBV10-3; cdr3_aa: AISGLQGGEQY
j_call: TRBJ1-1; v_call: TRBV5-1; cdr3_aa: ASSGTPNTGAF
j_call: TRBJ2-3; v_call: TRBV10-3; cdr3_aa: AISEGRRGTDTQY
j_call: TRBJ1-2; v_call: TRBV2; cdr3_aa: ASSGEEFTTFNYGYT
j_call: TRBJ2-1; v_call: TRBV7-9; cdr3_aa: ASSSGLAEGDEQF
j_call: TRBJ2-1; v_call: TRBV6-1; cdr3_aa: ASSPPAGGPGSYNEQF
j_call: TRBJ2-6; v_call: TRBV12-3/TRBV12-4; cdr3_aa: ASSPWDPSGANVLT